This paragraph covers one T cell receptor (beta chain) sequence. Antigen: not known. Trimming removed 5 bases at V and 0 bases at J, with 15 bases between. The CDR3 extends over 16 amino acids. Germline V gene data show CDR1 as SGHTA and CDR2 as FQGNSA. The record originates from a study of cytomegalovirus exposure and HLA in healthy donors. 60 Vbeta and 13 Jbeta primers were used in PCR. The protocol was immunoSEQ multiplex PCR, while the TCRdb copy is restricted to in-frame clones and leaves out a portion. The repertoire consists of tens of thousands of clones, with about three quarters occurring once and the leading ten covering approximately 4.6%. Study-wide points: Fewer N-insertions (relative to the 666-donor mean) were reportedly seen in an Asian-associated ancestry cluster in a later analysis.

Sequencing input: PBMCs. The source of this sequence is a woman aged 40 to 50 in good health and CMV-seropositive. V usage is TRBV7-2 and J usage is TRBJ2-3; perhaps TRBD2 as D (7 bases). In nucleotides, the CDR3 is TGTGCCAGCAGCACATTCGAGGGGGGGAGCACAGATACGCAGTATTTT. Its translation is CASSTFEGGSTDTQYF.